Listed here are 3 T cell receptor beta chains from one sample, sequenced in a study of cytomegalovirus exposure and HLA in healthy donors. The PCR ran on 60 Vbeta and 13 Jbeta primers. The assay was immunoSEQ multiplex PCR, and TCRdb's table has in-frame clones only and misses some. The sample contains about 170,000 clones, about 80% of which appear only once. The sample consisted of PBMCs. These receptors were obtained from a woman between 50 and 59 years old in good health and CMV-seronegative.

This chain links TRBV11-2 with TRBJ2-1; maybe TRBD1 (6 bases). The ends were cut back, 1 base at V and 8 bases at J, with 15 bases in the middle. This CDR3 is 15 amino acids long. Germline V gives CDR1 SGHAT, CDR2 FQNNGV. The CDR3 sequence: CASSLVGGGGDEQFF. CDR3 bases: TGTGCCAGCAGCTTAGTTGGTGGGGGCGGCGATGAGCAGTTCTTC. The full variable domain, with the rest looked up from reference TRBV11-2 and TRBJ2-1, is EAGVAQSPRYKIIEKRQSVAFWCNPISGHATLYWYQQILGQGPKLLIQFQNNGVVDDSQLPKDRFSAERLKGVDSTLKIQPAKLEDSAVYLCASSLVGGGGDEQFFGPGTRLTVL.

This clone was counted once. V and J are TRBV5-1 and TRBJ2-7, with 7 bases matching TRBD1. The J segment lost 1 base and the V segment lost 5 bases, leaving 3 bases of the junction unmatched. The CDR3 extends over 13 amino acids. Germline CDR1 reads SGHRS; CDR2 reads YFSETQ. CDR3 amino acids: CASRQGFSYEQYF. CDR3 in DNA: TGCGCCAGCAGACAGGGGTTTTCCTACGAGCAGTACTTC.

The chain is built from TRBV4-3 and TRBJ2-4; D is perhaps TRBD2 (7 bases). Germline V gene data show CDR1 as LGHNA and CDR2 as YSLEER. There are 15 residues in the CDR3. The V and J ends lost 0 bases and 9 bases respectively, with 15 bases between them. CDR3 sequence (DNA): TGCGCCAGCAGCCAAGATCCGGGGGGCCGGGGCATTCAGTACTTC. Its translation is CASSQDPGGRGIQYF.